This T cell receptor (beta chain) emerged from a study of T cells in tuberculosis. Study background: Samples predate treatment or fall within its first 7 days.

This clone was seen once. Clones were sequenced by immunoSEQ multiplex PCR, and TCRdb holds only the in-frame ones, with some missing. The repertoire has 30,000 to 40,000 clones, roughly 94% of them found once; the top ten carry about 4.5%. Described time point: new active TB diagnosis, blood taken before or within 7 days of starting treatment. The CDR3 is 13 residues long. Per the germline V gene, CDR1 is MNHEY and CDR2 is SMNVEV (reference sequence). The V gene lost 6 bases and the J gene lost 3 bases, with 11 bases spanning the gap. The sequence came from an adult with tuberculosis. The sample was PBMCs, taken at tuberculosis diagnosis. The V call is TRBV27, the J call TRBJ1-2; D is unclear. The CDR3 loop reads CASSLATYYGYTF. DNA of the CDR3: TGTGCCAGCAGCCTAGCGACTTACTATGGCTACACCTTC.